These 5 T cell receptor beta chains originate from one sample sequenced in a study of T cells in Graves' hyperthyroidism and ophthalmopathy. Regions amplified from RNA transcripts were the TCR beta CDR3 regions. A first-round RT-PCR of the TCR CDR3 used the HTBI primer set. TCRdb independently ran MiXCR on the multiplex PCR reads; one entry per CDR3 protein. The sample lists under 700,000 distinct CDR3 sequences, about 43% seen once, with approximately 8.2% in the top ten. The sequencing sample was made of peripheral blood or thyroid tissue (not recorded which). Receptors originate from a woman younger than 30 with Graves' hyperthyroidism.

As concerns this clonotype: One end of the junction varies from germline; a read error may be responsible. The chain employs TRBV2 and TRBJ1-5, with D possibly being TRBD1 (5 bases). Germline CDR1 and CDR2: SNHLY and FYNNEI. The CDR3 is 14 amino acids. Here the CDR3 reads CASKGGGSNQPRHF. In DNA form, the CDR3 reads TGTGCCAGCAAGGGTGGGGGTAGCAATCAGCCCCGGCATTTT.

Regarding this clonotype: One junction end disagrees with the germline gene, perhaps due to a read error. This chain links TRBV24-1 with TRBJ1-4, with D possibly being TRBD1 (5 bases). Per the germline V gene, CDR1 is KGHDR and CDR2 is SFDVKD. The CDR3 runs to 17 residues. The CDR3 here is CATGDGDFRSPDEKLFF. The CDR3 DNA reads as TGTGCCACCGGTGATGGGGACTTCAGATCCCCCGATGAAAAACTGTTTTTT.

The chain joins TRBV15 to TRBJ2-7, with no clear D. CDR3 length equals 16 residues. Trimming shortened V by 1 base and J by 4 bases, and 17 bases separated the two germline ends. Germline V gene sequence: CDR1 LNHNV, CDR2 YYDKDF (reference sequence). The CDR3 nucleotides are TGTGCCACCAGCAGAGTCCCCTTGGATGGGCCTTACGAGCAGTACTTC. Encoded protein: CATSRVPLDGPYEQYF.

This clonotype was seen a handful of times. CDR3: CASSPRLAGGEDEQYF. For the CDR3, the DNA is TGTGCCAGCAGCCCCCGATTAGCGGGAGGGGAGGACGAGCAGTACTTC. V usage is TRBV5-4 and J usage is TRBJ2-7, with TRBD2 matching 11 bases. Germline lookup yields CDR1 SGHNT and CDR2 YYREEE (reference sequence). V shed 4 bases, J shed 5 bases, and the junction held 11 bases outside the gene matches. The CDR3 has 16 residues.

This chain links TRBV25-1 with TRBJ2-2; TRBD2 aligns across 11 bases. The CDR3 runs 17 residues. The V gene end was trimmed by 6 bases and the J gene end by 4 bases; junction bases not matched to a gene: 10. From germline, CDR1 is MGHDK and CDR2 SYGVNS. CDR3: CASSQELAGVVTGELFF. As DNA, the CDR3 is TGTGCCAGCAGCCAAGAACTAGCGGGAGTCGTCACCGGGGAGCTGTTTTTT.